Given below is one TCR beta chain in context. This entry belongs to a study of blood T cells in healthy people across ages. V dropped 6 bases and J dropped 7 bases, with 19 bases sitting between them. Germline CDR1 and CDR2: MNHNS and SASEGT. The CDR3 has 14 residues. For the second PCR, which ran for roughly 6 to 12 cycles, a sample-barcoded 5' primer and a J-beta primer mix were used. TCRdb re-analysed the 5' RACE reads in MiXCR, keeping a single row per CDR3 protein. The sample lists 550,000 to 750,000 distinct CDR3 sequences; 21% were seen once. The chain has TRBV6-1 and TRBJ2-7, with a possible D match to TRBD1 (6 bases). This receptor was obtained from a man between 65 and 85 years old in good health. Sequencing was performed on blood. The CDR3 DNA follows: TGTGCCAGCAGGATAAGACAGGACGCCTGGGAGCAGTACTTC. Translation: CASRIRQDAWEQYF.